The 2 T cell receptor beta chains given below trace back to one sample, sequenced in a study of blood T cell repertoires in COVID-19 (dated by TCRdb to the early 2020s). The receptor library was made with the immunoSEQ multiplex PCR assay. Here the immuneACCESS table is served through TCRdb, limited to in-frame sequences with V and J called. Missing clones are a known gap in these copies; in checked studies unresolved V genes cover under half, and the rest lacks a known reason. This sample gives roughly 130,000 clones in total; under 85% of them show up just once. 8% to 10% of the sample goes to the ten largest clones. The specimen sequenced was peripheral blood. All receptors derive from a man in his forties with active or convalescent COVID-19.

J is TRBJ2-3 and V is TRBV6-1; TRBD2 matches 10 bases. This CDR3 has 15 amino acids. Germline CDR1 reads MNHNS; CDR2 reads SASEGT. The J segment lost 4 bases and the V segment lost 0 bases, leaving 1 base of the junction unmatched. CDR3 residues: CASSEAAGGPDTQYF. For the CDR3, the DNA is TGTGCCAGCAGTGAAGCAGCGGGGGGGCCAGATACGCAGTATTTT.

V and J are TRBV10-3 and TRBJ1-1, with no clear D. Germline CDR1 reads ENHRY; CDR2 reads SYGVKD. The CDR3 is 13 residues long. Trimming removed 6 bases at V and 0 bases at J, with 8 bases between. The CDR3 DNA is TGTGCCATCAGGCCAGATTTGAACACTGAAGCTTTCTTT. It translates to CAIRPDLNTEAFF.